Below, one T cell receptor (beta chain) is given with its context. As yet, its antigen is unknown. The source of the sample is a study of vaccination and CD4 T cells after COVID-19. On the study more broadly: At a median 72 days (range 14 to 241) after dose two, post-vaccine samples were obtained. Overlapping spike peptides from SARS-CoV-2, HCoV-NL63, HCoV-OC43 and HCoV-229E served to stimulate the cells. Control cultures, each given a CEFX pool, an HIV-1 Nef pool, or no peptide, were included.

CDR3 length: 17 amino acids. The germline gives CDR1 MNHGY, CDR2 SVAAGI. V dropped 11 bases and J dropped 0 bases, with 23 bases sitting between them. The treatment denotes: approximately 10-day PBMC culture with coronavirus spike peptide pools or control peptides (ViraFEST assay). Sequencing of cultured CD4+ T cell DNA used the Oncomine TCR Beta short-read assay. Using the QIAamp micro DNA kit, genomic DNA was extracted from the CD4+ T cells that had been cultured. TCRdb recomputed calls from the PCR reads with MiXCR, one row per CDR3 protein. The sample carries 20,000 to 25,000 distinct CDR3 sequences, approximately 51% recorded once.

The sample comprised CD4+ T cells from blood, cultured in vitro. The chain combines TRBV6-9 with TRBJ2-4, with D perhaps assigned TRBD1 or TRBD2 (5 bases each). This sequence was found in a human donor who had recovered from COVID-19. CDR3 amino acids: CAAGRGLERGAKNIQYF. CDR3 bases: TGTGCCGCAGGGCGCGGGCTGGAGAGGGGAGCCAAAAACATTCAGTACTTC.